Given below is one T cell receptor (beta chain) in context. Building of the TCR beta libraries involved iRepertoire HTBI primers and Arm-PCR of CDR3 regions. TCRdb processed the multiplex PCR reads anew with MiXCR; each CDR3 protein has one entry. The data hold around 500,000 distinct CDR3 sequences, with approximately 12% observed a single time. The data derive from a study of regulatory T cells in long-lasting Graves disease. This sample's time point: newly diagnosed GD, antithyroid drugs for less than 3 months. The TCR library was prepared using RNA isolated from PBMCs. V lost 0 bases and J lost 6; bases outside the gene matches: 6. Germline loops: CDR1 KGHSH, CDR2 LQKENI. The CDR3 is 15 residues long. These sequences were also reported in another study, on T cells in Graves' hyperthyroidism and ophthalmopathy. Turning to that study: Ophthalmopathy could be told apart from stable hyperthyroidism with a 13 V-J model.

Material: peripheral blood mononuclear cells (PBMCs), obtained at new diagnosis, from a patient treated with antithyroid drugs. This chain joins TRBV18 and TRBJ2-7; 9 bases match TRBD1. The receptor's source is a woman in her twenties or thirties with Graves disease. This CDR3 reads CASSPPLGQGREQYF. CDR3 nucleotides: TGTGCCAGCTCACCACCTCTGGGACAGGGTCGCGAGCAGTACTTC. The full variable domain, in which reference TRBV18 and TRBJ2-7 provide the parts outside the CDR3, is NAGVMQNPRHLVRRRGQEARLRCSPMKGHSHVYWYRQLPEEGLKFMVYLQKENIIDESGMPKERFSAEFPKEGPSILRIQQVVRGDSAAYFCASSPPLGQGREQYFGPGTRLTVT.